The 24 T cell receptor beta chains listed next were all sequenced from one sample in a study of identical twins. TCRdb redid the calling of the 5' RACE reads with MiXCR, one entry per CDR3 protein. The data show roughly 490,000 distinct CDR3 sequences, with more than 13% seen just once and approximately 1% held by the top ten. In addition, the sample was reused for a study of yellow fever vaccine responses in identical twins.

Specimen: CD4+ T cells sorted from blood. All receptors derive from a woman aged 18-29 years in good health.

This chain joins TRBV7-9 and TRBJ2-7, with 9 positions matching TRBD1. J lost 2 bases, V lost 5 bases, and 4 bases had no gene match. CDR3 length: 14 residues. CDR1 and CDR2 from the germline V gene are SEHNR and FQNEAQ (reference sequence). The CDR3 protein is CASSRQGGPYEQYF. CDR3 in DNA: TGTGCCAGCAGCCGACAGGGGGGCCCCTACGAGCAGTACTTC.

This clonotype turned up a few times. J is TRBJ2-3 and V is TRBV6-1; D not resolved. Trimming pared 6 bases from V and 2 bases from J, leaving 15 bases between. This CDR3 has 15 residues. CDR1 MNHNS and CDR2 SASEGT come from the germline V gene. CDR3 region: CASRSRNKPTDTQYF. CDR3 DNA: TGTGCCAGCAGATCCCGGAACAAGCCCACAGATACGCAGTATTTT.

This clonotype has more than one count but fewer than ten. V is TRBV7-2 and J is TRBJ2-7, with TRBD2 identical over 12 bases. The CDR3 totals 16 residues. The germline V gene encodes CDR1 SGHTA and CDR2 FQGNSA. V lost 3 bases to trimming and J lost 4 bases; unmatched junction nucleotides: 7. CDR3 protein: CASSFILAGGIYEQYF. For the CDR3, the DNA is TGTGCCAGCAGCTTTATACTAGCGGGAGGTATTTACGAGCAGTACTTC.

This clonotype appeared a single time. The chain recombines TRBV19 with TRBJ2-5, with 9 bases matching TRBD2. The CDR3 sequence is 13 residues long. Losses at the gene ends were 7 bases for V and 10 bases for J; bases not matched to a gene: 10. The germline CDR1 and CDR2 sequences are LNHDA and SQIVND (reference sequence). CDR3 in amino acids: CASTGNWTSDQYF. The CDR3 DNA reads TGTGCCAGTACCGGAAACTGGACTAGCGACCAGTACTTC. The full variable domain, with the rest looked up from reference TRBV19 and TRBJ2-5, is DGGITQSPKYLFRKEGQNVTLSCEQNLNHDAMYWYRQDPGQGLRLIYYSQIVNDFQKGDIAEGYSVSREKKESFPLTVTSAQKNPTAFYLCASTGNWTSDQYFGPGTRLLVL.

This clonotype was detected only a few times. This chain joins TRBV14 and TRBJ2-2; D is unclear. Trimming cost V 1 base and J 5 bases, with 11 bases left between them. The germline V gene encodes CDR1 SGHDN and CDR2 FVKESK. This CDR3 has 15 amino acids. CDR3 sequence (DNA): TGTGCCAGCAGCCAAGCTCGGACGGGTACCGGGGAGCTGTTTTTT. It specifies CASSQARTGTGELFF.

The rearrangement links TRBV5-4 to TRBJ2-7; D might be TRBD2 (7 bases). The V end was cut by 1 base, the J end by 2 bases, with 13 bases between. In germline, CDR1 is SGHNT, CDR2 YYREEE (reference sequence). The CDR3 loop spans 15 amino acids. The CDR3 DNA reads as TGTGCCAGCAGCTTGTCCGGGGGGCGCACCTACGAGCAGTACTTC. Its protein product is CASSLSGGRTYEQYF. Variable domain in full (rest from reference TRBV5-4 and TRBJ2-7): ETGVTQSPTHLIKTRGQQVTLRCSSQSGHNTVSWYQQALGQGPQFIFQYYREEENGRGNFPPRFSGLQFPNYSSELNVNALELDDSALYLCASSLSGGRTYEQYFGPGTRLTVT.

The sample holds a few counts of this clonotype. CDR3 in amino acids: CASSESLGRPGGYTF. Written as DNA, the CDR3 is TGTGCCAGCAGCGAGTCTCTCGGGCGGCCTGGTGGCTACACCTTC. The chain uses TRBV7-9 and TRBJ1-2; D unresolved. Trimming removed 5 bases from V and 7 bases from J, with 20 bases in between. Germline-derived CDR1 and CDR2 are SEHNR and FQNEAQ (reference sequence). The CDR3 has 15 amino acids.

The genes are TRBV7-2 and TRBJ1-6; D gene uncertain. Germline V CDR1 and CDR2: SGHTA, FQGNSA. Trimming stripped 5 bases from V and 6 bases from J, with 8 bases between. The CDR3 is 13 residues long. This CDR3 is CASSPWINSPLHF. CDR3 nucleotides: TGTGCCAGCAGCCCCTGGATTAATTCACCCCTCCACTTT.

The chain is built from TRBV20-1 and TRBJ2-7, with 8 positions matching TRBD2. V lost 3 bases to trimming and J lost 4 bases; unmatched junction nucleotides: 5. The length of the CDR3 is 13 residues. Per the germline V gene, CDR1 is DFQATT and CDR2 is SNEGSKA (reference sequence). The CDR3 DNA reads as TGCAGTGCTAGTATCCTAGCGGGTTACGAGCAGTACTTC. Residues: CSASILAGYEQYF.

The genes are TRBV5-1 and TRBJ2-3; no definite D call. Germline loops: CDR1 SGHRS, CDR2 YFSETQ. The CDR3 runs to 14 residues. V was shortened by 0 bases and J by 2 bases, with 7 bases between the two germline ends. CDR3 region: CASSLVRNTDTQYF. DNA of the CDR3: TGCGCCAGCAGCTTGGTCCGCAACACAGATACGCAGTATTTT.

V is TRBV9 and J is TRBJ2-3; 8 bases align to TRBD2. Germline values: CDR1 SGDLS, CDR2 YYNGEE. V lost 4 bases to trimming and J lost 6 bases; unmatched junction nucleotides: 7. This CDR3 is built from 14 residues. The CDR3 DNA reads as TGTGCCAGCAGCTTCGGGGGGGCCATTGATACGCAGTATTTT. Protein sequence: CASSFGGAIDTQYF.

This clonotype has more than one count but fewer than ten. The chain couples TRBV7-3 to TRBJ2-5, with D perhaps TRBD2 (5 bases). Trimming cost V 2 bases and J 7 bases, with 11 bases left between them. Per the germline V gene, CDR1 is SGHTA and CDR2 is FQGTGA. CDR3 length: 13 amino acids. CDR3 loop: CASSLRASLTQYF. The CDR3 DNA sequence: TGTGCCAGCAGCTTACGGGCTAGCCTGACCCAGTACTTC. The complete variable domain, with remaining parts taken from reference TRBV7-3 and TRBJ2-5, reads GAGVSQTPSNKVTEKGKYVELRCDPISGHTALYWYRQSLGQGPEFLIYFQGTGAADDSGLPNDRFFAVRPEGSVSTLKIQRTERGDSAVYLCASSLRASLTQYFGPGTRLLVL.

As for this clonotype: One junction end does not reproduce the germline sequence, and a read error may be involved. This rearrangement joins TRBV6-1 to TRBJ2-1, with 12 nucleotides matching TRBD2. This CDR3 spans 17 amino acids. The germline CDR1 and CDR2 sequences are MNHNS and SASEGT. CDR3 DNA: TGTGCCAGCAGCGAAGGGGGGACTAGCGGGCGGCACAATGAGCAGTTCTTC. This translates into CASSEGGTSGRHNEQFF.

This clonotype has more than one count but fewer than ten. The rearrangement uses TRBV6-1 and TRBJ2-1; D possibly matches TRBD1 or TRBD2 (5 bases each). The CDR3 length is 15 residues. In germline, CDR1 is MNHNS, CDR2 SASEGT. V lost 1 base to trimming and J lost 2 bases, with 9 bases between them. The CDR3 is CASSEGGSTYNEQFF. The CDR3 nucleotides are TGTGCCAGCAGTGAAGGGGGGAGCACCTACAATGAGCAGTTCTTC.

This clonotype came up many times. The chain combines TRBV11-2 with TRBJ2-5; tentatively, D is TRBD1 or TRBD2 (5 bases each). The CDR3 has 16 residues. Germline V CDR1 and CDR2: SGHAT, FQNNGV. V was clipped by 5 bases and J by 0 bases, with 16 bases between them. CDR3 coding DNA: TGTGCCAGCAGCATTGGGTCTGGGGGACACCAAGAGACCCAGTACTTC. Residues: CASSIGSGGHQETQYF.

V is TRBV4-3 and J is TRBJ2-7, with 9 bases aligning to TRBD1. CDR3 length equals 15 residues. Germline V gene sequence: CDR1 LGHNA, CDR2 YSLEER. J gave up 0 bases and V 1 base, and 1 base lay outside the gene matches. The CDR3: CASSQGDRDSYEQYF. Written as DNA, the CDR3 is TGCGCCAGCAGCCAAGGGGACAGGGACTCCTACGAGCAGTACTTC.

This clonotype occurred a few times. The chain uses TRBV11-2 and TRBJ1-2; 7 positions match TRBD1. CDR1 SGHAT and CDR2 FQNNGV come from the germline V gene. V lost 4 bases, J lost 5 bases, and 16 bases stayed unmatched. The CDR3 contains 17 residues. In DNA form, the CDR3 reads TGTGCCAGCAGCTACCCCGACAGGGACCTGGGAACTTATGGCTACACCTTC. It specifies CASSYPDRDLGTYGYTF.

This clonotype was recorded a few times. In DNA, the CDR3 is TGCGCCAGCAGCTTGGAGGGGTGGAACACTGAAGCTTTCTTT. Its protein product is CASSLEGWNTEAFF. V gene TRBV5-1 combines with J gene TRBJ1-1; weak D call: TRBD1 (5 bases). V lost 0 bases to trimming and J lost 1 base, with 7 bases between them. This CDR3 region has 14 residues. Germline CDR1 SGHRS, CDR2 YFSETQ.

The rearrangement joins TRBV27 to TRBJ2-1; D ambiguous. Germline CDR1 MNHEY, CDR2 SMNVEV (reference sequence). V was pared by 6 bases and J by 7 bases, with 7 bases between. CDR3 size: 11 residues. CDR3 DNA sequence: TGTGCCAGCAGACAACAGAATGAGCAGTTCTTC. It is translated as CASRQQNEQFF.

This clonotype was seen a few times. CDR3 residues: CASLGGGIPYEQYF. The CDR3 DNA reads as TGTGCCAGCCTCGGGGGGGGCATACCCTACGAGCAGTACTTC. J is TRBJ2-7 and V is TRBV6-1; TRBD2 aligns across 8 bases. Germline V lookup: CDR1 MNHNS, CDR2 SASEGT. V trimming: 8 bases; J trimming: 2 bases; junction bases outside the gene matches: 8. The CDR3 spans 14 residues.

This clonotype came up a few times. The chain links TRBV6-5 to TRBJ2-7; weak D call: TRBD2 (6 bases). There are 15 residues in the CDR3. V lost 4 bases and J lost 6, with 19 bases in between. The V gene's germline CDR1 is MNHEY and CDR2 SVGAGI. The DNA for the CDR3 is TGTGCCAGCAGTTCCCCCAGCGGAGGGAGCTTCGAGCAGTACTTC. It is translated as CASSSPSGGSFEQYF.

The chain carries TRBV12-2 and TRBJ2-7; no DNA check was done on the table's D call, TRBD2. TRBV12-2 is a pseudogene. The CDR3 totals 19 residues. CDR3 nucleotide sequence: TGTGCAAGTCGCTTAGGGGTCCTTTACATGGGACTAGCGGGAGGCGAGCAGTACTTC. It translates to CASRLGVLYMGLAGGEQYF.

The chain uses TRBV6-2 or TRBV6-3 and TRBJ2-1, with D uncertain. Trimming stripped 2 bases from V and 6 bases from J, with 11 bases between. The CDR3 runs to 14 residues. Germline CDR1 is MNHEY and CDR2 is SVGEGT. The CDR3 here is CASSYVSLINEQFF. CDR3 DNA sequence: TGTGCCAGCAGTTACGTCTCCCTGATCAATGAGCAGTTCTTC.

This clonotype was counted between two and nine times. CDR3 DNA sequence: TGTGCCAGCAGCCCCCGGACTAGCGGGGGGGTTTTCCCCTACAATGAGCAGTTCTTC. As protein: CASSPRTSGGVFPYNEQFF. The chain has TRBV7-3 and TRBJ2-1; the match to TRBD2 covers 15 bases. V was clipped by 5 bases and J by 2 bases; unmatched bases: 10. The CDR3 spans 19 residues. The germline gives CDR1 SGHTA, CDR2 FQGTGA.